A single sample gave rise to the 32 T cell receptor beta chains below, sequenced in a study of OX40 agonist ivuxolimab in advanced cancers. The data were produced by immunoSEQ multiplex PCR, yet TCRdb's version contains in-frame clones alone and is incomplete. The sample has about 17,000 clones; more than 75% are singletons. The material was CD4+ or CD8+ T cells sorted from blood, obtained in a trial of the OX40 agonist ivuxolimab. The source is an adult with an advanced solid tumor such as melanoma, head and neck, liver or kidney cancer.

The genes are TRBV2 and TRBJ2-7; 7 positions match TRBD2. Germline assignment: CDR1 SNHLY and CDR2 FYNNEI. After removal of 11 bases from V and 3 bases from J, the junction contained 10 bases not matched to a gene. The CDR3 spans 13 residues. The CDR3 DNA reads TGTGCCGGTCGGGGGGAAGGTGGCTACGAGCAGTACTTC. This sequence encodes CAGRGEGGYEQYF. Together with reference TRBV2 and TRBJ2-7, the CDR3 gives the full variable domain: EPEVTQTPSHQVTQMGQEVILRCVPISNHLYFYWYRQILGQKVEFLVSFYNNEISEKSEIFDDQFSVERPDGSNFTLKIRSTKLEDSAMYFCAGRGEGGYEQYFGPGTRLTVT.

The chain is built from TRBV7-6 and TRBJ1-5, with D uncertain. This CDR3 has 13 amino acids. Trimming removed 4 bases from V and 5 bases from J, with 9 bases in between. In germline, CDR1 is SGHVS, CDR2 FNYEAQ. The CDR3 region has the DNA TGTGCCAGCAGCTCCCGAGTGGATCAGCCCCAGCATTTT. Protein sequence: CASSSRVDQPQHF.

The chain is built from TRBV19 and TRBJ2-1; 12 bases align to TRBD2. The CDR3 extends over 15 amino acids. Trimming removed 1 base from V and 5 bases from J; junction bases left unmatched: 0. From germline, CDR1 is LNHDA and CDR2 SQIVND (reference sequence). The CDR3 spells CASSIGTSGNNEQFF. The CDR3 DNA is TGTGCCAGTAGTATAGGGACTAGCGGGAACAATGAGCAGTTCTTC.

The chain recombines TRBV7-2 with TRBJ2-4; TRBD1 aligns across 9 bases. The CDR3 is 16 amino acids. With V trimmed by 5 bases and J by 3 bases, 8 bases remained unmatched. Germline V gene sequence: CDR1 SGHTA, CDR2 FQGNSA. This chain's CDR3 is CASSLTGGANKNIQYF. CDR3 coding DNA: TGTGCCAGCAGCCTAACAGGGGGCGCGAACAAAAACATTCAGTACTTC.

The CDR3 bases are TGTGCCAGTAGTGCCCTAGGGACGGGGAACACTGAAGCTTTCTTT. Its protein is CASSALGTGNTEAFF. The chain uses TRBV19 and TRBJ1-1; TRBD1 is a possible D gene (5 bases). This CDR3 comprises 15 residues. Trimming removed 5 bases at V and 1 base at J, with 14 bases between. CDR1 and CDR2 from the germline V gene are LNHDA and SQIVND (reference sequence).

This clone turned up a few times. The rearrangement joins TRBV30 to TRBJ1-5, with D possibly being TRBD1 (5 bases). Germline V gene lookup returns CDR1 GTSNPN and CDR2 SVGIG (reference sequence). Deletions cut 5 bases from V and 0 bases from J, with 8 bases between. The CDR3 is made up of 13 amino acids. The CDR3 loop is CAWDSISNQPQHF. CDR3 in DNA: TGTGCCTGGGACAGCATTAGCAATCAGCCCCAGCATTTT.

The sample holds a few counts of this clone. This sequence joins TRBV6-6 and TRBJ1-1; weak D call: TRBD1 (6 bases). CDR1 is MNHNY, CDR2 SVGAGI, per germline (reference sequence). Trimming stripped 6 bases from V and 3 bases from J, with 11 bases between. The CDR3 spans 13 residues. The CDR3, as DNA: TGTGCCAGCAGCTACAGGGTCCACACTGAAGCTTTCTTT. It is translated as CASSYRVHTEAFF.

The chain is built from TRBV21-1 and TRBJ1-4; the D call TRBD1 from the table was never checked on the DNA. TRBV21-1 is a recognized pseudogene. The CDR3 length is 16 residues. This CDR3 reads CASSKAHETQGEKLFF. For the CDR3, the DNA is TGTGCCAGCAGCAAAGCGCATGAGACCCAGGGAGAAAAACTGTTTTTT.

The genes are TRBV27 and TRBJ2-7; D is unclear. V was shortened by 2 bases and J by 0 bases, with 17 bases between the two germline ends. The germline CDR1 and CDR2 sequences are MNHEY and SMNVEV (reference sequence). The CDR3 has 17 residues. Here the CDR3 DNA reads TGTGCCAGCAGTTTAACTGCGGCCTTTAGGGCCTCCTACGAGCAGTACTTC. As protein: CASSLTAAFRASYEQYF.

This chain links TRBV6-1 with TRBJ2-5; the D gene could be TRBD1 or TRBD2 (5 bases each). The germline V gene encodes CDR1 MNHNS and CDR2 SASEGT. V was shortened by 6 bases and J by 5 bases, with 16 bases between the two germline ends. This CDR3 is 14 amino acids long. The CDR3 DNA is TGTGCCAGCAGCAGGGACCCAAGGGAGGAGACCCAGTACTTC. Amino acid sequence: CASSRDPREETQYF.

This clone appeared a few times. J is TRBJ1-1 and V is TRBV5-1, with D possibly TRBD1 on 5 matching bases. Germline V CDR1 and CDR2: SGHRS, YFSETQ. This CDR3 is built from 14 residues. The germline V and J ends were trimmed by 4 bases and 1 base, with 11 bases remaining between them. Here the CDR3 reads CASSQIRGNTEAFF. As DNA, the CDR3 is TGCGCCAGCAGCCAAATTAGGGGGAACACTGAAGCTTTCTTT. The full variable domain, rest sourced from reference TRBV5-1 and TRBJ1-1, is KAGVTQTPRYLIKTRGQQVTLSCSPISGHRSVSWYQQTPGQGLQFLFEYFSETQRNKGNFPGRFSGRQFSNSRSEMNVSTLELGDSALYLCASSQIRGNTEAFFGQGTRLTVV.

This clone was observed once. The chain uses TRBV30 and TRBJ2-4; no clear D. CDR3 size: 17 residues. Germline assignment: CDR1 GTSNPN and CDR2 SVGIG (reference sequence). The V end was cut by 3 bases, the J end by 0 bases, with 18 bases between. For the CDR3, the DNA is TGTGCCTGGAGCCTACGGCAGTCTGGGGTAGCCAAAAACATTCAGTACTTC. This encodes CAWSLRQSGVAKNIQYF.

The chain joins TRBV13 to TRBJ2-5; the D is unclear. Trimming pared 2 bases from V and 5 bases from J, leaving 6 bases between. The CDR3 length is 12 residues. The germline V gene encodes CDR1 PRHDT and CDR2 FYEKMQ (reference sequence). This CDR3 is CASSLMHETQYF. CDR3 DNA sequence: TGTGCCAGCAGCTTAATGCACGAGACCCAGTACTTC.

The chain carries TRBV6-4 and TRBJ2-3, with D possibly being TRBD1 (6 bases). V was trimmed by 4 bases and J by 3 bases, leaving 8 bases between them. CDR1 MRHNA and CDR2 SNTAGT come from the germline V gene. The CDR3 is 13 residues long. CDR3 sequence (DNA): TGTGCCAGCAGTGTTGGACAGACAGATACGCAGTATTTT. It codes for CASSVGQTDTQYF.

The chain carries TRBV6-6 and TRBJ2-2; D is uncertain. Trimming cost V 6 bases and J 9 bases, with 14 bases left between them. Germline V gene lookup returns CDR1 MNHNY and CDR2 SVGAGI (reference sequence). This CDR3 is built from 13 residues. The DNA of the CDR3 is TGTGCCAGCAGAGTCTTCGGATATCGGGAGCTGTTTTTT. The encoded protein is CASRVFGYRELFF.

This rearrangement joins TRBV4-3 to TRBJ1-1; D perhaps matches TRBD1 (5 bases). Trimming stripped 2 bases from V and 4 bases from J, with 14 bases between. This CDR3 is 15 amino acids long. From germline, CDR1 is LGHNA and CDR2 YSLEER. Written as DNA, the CDR3 is TGCGCCAGCAGCCAAACAAAGACAGACCCCACTGAAGCTTTCTTT. Protein sequence: CASSQTKTDPTEAFF.

The genes are TRBV2 and TRBJ2-1; tentatively, D is TRBD1 (6 bases). V was clipped by 6 bases and J by 0 bases, with 12 bases between them. This CDR3 is 15 amino acids long. Per the germline V gene, CDR1 is SNHLY and CDR2 is FYNNEI. CDR3: CASRPGQSSYNEQFF. The CDR3 DNA follows: TGTGCCAGCAGACCCGGACAGAGCTCCTACAATGAGCAGTTCTTC.

V gene TRBV15 combines with J gene TRBJ1-4, with D maybe TRBD1 (6 bases). The CDR3 is 13 amino acids. V was cut by 7 bases and J by 5 bases, with 11 bases left in between. CDR1 and CDR2 from the germline V gene are LNHNV and YYDKDF (reference sequence). CDR3 DNA sequence: TGTGCCACCACTATGGACAGAAATGAAAAACTGTTTTTT. It codes for CATTMDRNEKLFF.

The chain couples TRBV7-9 to TRBJ1-4, with D maybe TRBD1 (5 bases). V was trimmed by 7 bases and J by 4 bases, leaving 10 bases between them. The CDR3 extends over 13 amino acids. Germline V gene lookup returns CDR1 SEHNR and CDR2 FQNEAQ (reference sequence). The DNA for the CDR3 is TGTGCCAGCACAGGGATGGGTAATGAAAAACTGTTTTTT. Translated, it gives CASTGMGNEKLFF.

The chain is built from TRBV7-6 and TRBJ2-7; no firm D call. The CDR3 extends over 13 amino acids. Looked up from germline, CDR1 is SGHVS and CDR2 is FNYEAQ. The ends were cut back, 5 bases at V and 3 bases at J, with 11 bases in the middle. Here the CDR3 DNA reads TGTGCCAGCAGCGGTACAAGATTCTACGAGCAGTACTTC. This encodes CASSGTRFYEQYF.

The J gene is TRBJ2-5, the V gene TRBV5-1; TRBD2 agrees at 13 bases. The CDR3 length is 16 residues. With V trimmed by 3 bases and J by 3 bases, 5 bases remained unmatched. CDR1 is SGHRS, CDR2 YFSETQ, per germline. The CDR3 spells CASSSGLAGAKETQYF. DNA of the CDR3: TGCGCCAGCAGCTCCGGACTAGCGGGGGCTAAAGAGACCCAGTACTTC.

The V call is TRBV5-1, the J call TRBJ2-7, with 9 bases that match TRBD2. CDR1 is SGHRS and CDR2 is YFSETQ in the germline V gene. Trimming cost V 3 bases and J 0 bases; bases outside gene matches: 4. The CDR3 extends over 15 amino acids. This CDR3 reads CASSSLAGNSYEQYF. The CDR3 nucleotides read TGCGCCAGCAGCTCCCTAGCGGGAAACTCCTACGAGCAGTACTTC. The variable domain in full, completed from reference TRBV5-1 and TRBJ2-7, reads KAGVTQTPRYLIKTRGQQVTLSCSPISGHRSVSWYQQTPGQGLQFLFEYFSETQRNKGNFPGRFSGRQFSNSRSEMNVSTLELGDSALYLCASSSLAGNSYEQYFGPGTRLTVT.

The chain employs TRBV6-5 and TRBJ2-7; TRBD1 might be the D (6 bases). Deletions cut 4 bases from V and 0 bases from J, with 10 bases between. CDR1 and CDR2 (germline): MNHEY, SVGAGI. CDR3 size: 14 residues. Here the CDR3 reads CASSFETGSYEQYF. Written as DNA, the CDR3 is TGTGCCAGCAGTTTCGAGACAGGCTCCTACGAGCAGTACTTC.

This chain links TRBV15 with TRBJ1-3, with D maybe TRBD1 (5 bases). The CDR3 spans 14 residues. Germline V gives CDR1 LNHNV, CDR2 YYDKDF (reference sequence). The V end lost 2 bases, the J end lost 3 bases, and 8 bases lay between the germline ends. The chain's CDR3 is CATSRFRDGNTIYF. CDR3 coding DNA: TGTGCCACCAGCAGATTCAGGGATGGAAACACCATATATTTT.

The rearrangement joins TRBV6-1 to TRBJ1-5; no clear D gene. CDR3 length: 13 residues. Trimming took 6 bases from V and 7 from J, leaving 13 bases between them. Germline-derived CDR1 and CDR2 are MNHNS and SASEGT. CDR3 sequence: CASSGEVEQPQHF. In DNA, the CDR3 is TGTGCCAGCAGCGGGGAAGTAGAACAGCCCCAGCATTTT.

In its sample, this clone ranks as medium-sized. The chain is built from TRBV29-1 and TRBJ1-5; TRBD1 agrees at 9 bases. Trimming took 8 bases from V and 5 from J; bases not matched to a gene: 10. The CDR3 has 14 residues. Germline CDR1 is SQVTM and CDR2 is ANQGSEA. The CDR3 is CSRRGQGTYQPQHF. The CDR3 DNA reads TGCAGCCGAAGGGGACAGGGTACCTATCAGCCCCAGCATTTT.

This sequence joins TRBV6-5 and TRBJ2-7; D possibly uses TRBD1 or TRBD2 (5 bases each). The germline CDR1 and CDR2 sequences are MNHEY and SVGAGI. V was clipped by 11 bases and J by 7 bases, with 18 bases between them. The CDR3 is made up of 12 amino acids. In nucleotides, the CDR3 is TGTGCCGTGTGGGACGAGCTGGGGGAGCAGTACTTC. Encoded protein: CAVWDELGEQYF.

This chain uses TRBV7-2 with TRBJ1-3; weak D call: TRBD1 (6 bases). Trimming pared 6 bases from V and 0 bases from J, leaving 9 bases between. Germline assignment: CDR1 SGHTA and CDR2 FQGNSA. The CDR3 extends over 14 amino acids. CDR3 sequence: CASRQGASGNTIYF. The CDR3 DNA sequence: TGTGCCAGCAGACAGGGTGCCTCTGGAAACACCATATATTTT.

This clone is medium-sized by share. The chain carries TRBV2 and TRBJ2-7; 11 nucleotides match TRBD1. The germline V gene has CDR1 SNHLY and CDR2 FYNNEI. V lost 4 bases and J lost 6; bases outside the gene matches: 8. CDR3 size: 15 residues. The CDR3 loop is CASSGLGQGAREQYF. The DNA for the CDR3 is TGTGCCAGCAGTGGTCTAGGACAGGGGGCGCGCGAGCAGTACTTC.

This clone showed up just once. CDR3 DNA: TGTGCCAGCAGCCAAGATAGGATAGGCGGGACAGGATTTTCACCCCTCCACTTT. This gives the protein CASSQDRIGGTGFSPLHF. The chain is built from TRBV4-2 and TRBJ1-6; 8 bases are a match to TRBD1. This CDR3 region has 18 residues. V gave up 0 bases and J gave up 9 bases; unmatched junction bases: 13. The germline V gene has CDR1 LGHNA and CDR2 YNFKEQ.

A few counts support this clone. V and J are TRBV2 and TRBJ2-1; D uncertain. Germline-derived CDR1 and CDR2 are SNHLY and FYNNEI. V lost 5 bases and J 9 bases, leaving 8 bases between the germline ends. There are 11 residues in the CDR3. CDR3 amino acids: CASSPPSEQFF. The CDR3 coding sequence is TGTGCCAGCAGTCCCCCTTCTGAGCAGTTCTTC. Complete variable domain (other parts from reference TRBV2 and TRBJ2-1): EPEVTQTPSHQVTQMGQEVILRCVPISNHLYFYWYRQILGQKVEFLVSFYNNEISEKSEIFDDQFSVERPDGSNFTLKIRSTKLEDSAMYFCASSPPSEQFFGPGTRLTVL.

This chain uses TRBV4-2 with TRBJ2-7, with D possibly matching TRBD1 (5 bases). The germline V gene encodes CDR1 LGHNA and CDR2 YNFKEQ. Trimming cost V 1 base and J 6 bases, with 13 bases left between them. The CDR3 length is 14 residues. CDR3 DNA: TGTGCCAGCAGCCAAGGCAGGGATGCTCGCGAGCAGTACTTC. This encodes CASSQGRDAREQYF.